These 31 T cell receptor beta chains were all obtained from the same sample, sequenced in a study of response to subunit inactivated influenza vaccine. TCRdb itself ran the RT-PCR reads through MiXCR, one entry per CDR3 protein. This sample has fewer than 250,000 distinct CDR3 sequences; approximately 14% occur once, and the top ten carry approximately 25%. The sample here was CD8+ T cells sorted from PBMCs, taken more than 4 days after vaccination. The receptors were sampled from a man aged 50 to 59 who received an inactivated influenza vaccine.

This clonotype was counted once. This chain links TRBV27 with TRBJ1-5; D call uncertain. CDR1 is MNHEY, CDR2 SMNVEV, per germline (reference sequence). CDR3 length: 12 amino acids. V lost 3 bases and J lost 5, with 5 bases in between. This CDR3 is CASSFLDQPQHF. Here the CDR3 DNA reads TGTGCCAGCAGTTTCCTAGATCAGCCCCAGCATTTT.

The chain couples TRBV28 to TRBJ2-1; D may be TRBD1 (5 bases). CDR3 length: 14 amino acids. Per germline, CDR1 MDHEN and CDR2 SYDVKM. Trimming removed 5 bases from V and 3 bases from J, with 11 bases in between. In DNA form, the CDR3 reads TGTGCCAGCAGTCCAGGGCACAACTACAATGAGCAGTTCTTC. Its protein product is CASSPGHNYNEQFF. The complete variable domain, with remaining parts taken from reference TRBV28 and TRBJ2-1, reads DVKVTQSSRYLVKRTGEKVFLECVQDMDHENMFWYRQDPGLGLRLIYFSYDVKMKEKGDIPEGYSVSREKKERFSLILESASTNQTSMYLCASSPGHNYNEQFFGPGTRLTVL.

The chain uses TRBV5-1 and TRBJ1-2; D unresolved. Germline CDR1 and CDR2: SGHRS and YFSETQ. V shed 0 bases and J shed 8 bases, with 17 bases lying between them. The CDR3 contains 15 residues. The CDR3 DNA reads TGCGCCAGCAGCTTGGGACCGGCCCCGTCGGACGGCTACACCTTC. Amino acid sequence: CASSLGPAPSDGYTF.

This chain joins TRBV20-1 and TRBJ2-3; TRBD1 agrees at 10 bases. This CDR3 is 15 amino acids long. V gave up 1 base and J gave up 6 bases; unmatched junction bases: 7. Germline V gene sequence: CDR1 DFQATT, CDR2 SNEGSKA (reference sequence). CDR3 sequence reads: CSARAETGGRDTQYF. The DNA for the CDR3 is TGCAGTGCTAGAGCGGAGACAGGGGGCAGGGATACGCAGTATTTT.

The chain uses TRBV6-5 and TRBJ2-7; 7 nucleotides agree with TRBD1. CDR1 MNHEY and CDR2 SVGAGI come from the germline V gene. The CDR3 is 16 amino acids. V trimming: 0 bases; J trimming: 1 base; junction bases outside the gene matches: 6. Here the CDR3 reads CASSYSRGQSSYEQYF. DNA of the CDR3: TGTGCCAGCAGTTACTCGAGGGGACAGAGTTCCTACGAGCAGTACTTC.

This clonotype appeared a few times. This chain uses TRBV28 with TRBJ2-7, with D unresolved. Trimming pared 1 base from V and 5 bases from J, leaving 3 bases between. This CDR3 has 11 residues. Germline V gene lookup returns CDR1 MDHEN and CDR2 SYDVKM. The DNA of the CDR3 is TGTGCCAGCAGTTTATTTGACGAGCAGTACTTC. Amino acid sequence: CASSLFDEQYF.

This clonotype was counted only a few times. V usage is TRBV30 and J usage is TRBJ1-5; D gene uncertain. Trimming removed 3 bases from V and 0 bases from J, with 6 bases in between. The CDR3 contains 13 residues. Germline CDR1 reads GTSNPN; CDR2 reads SVGIG (reference sequence). The CDR3 DNA sequence: TGTGCCTGGAGCGACGTTAGCAATCAGCCCCAGCATTTT. Its protein product is CAWSDVSNQPQHF.

In its sample, this clonotype was seen a few times. The chain uses TRBV7-9 and TRBJ2-3; 11 bases are a match to TRBD1. The CDR3 is made up of 15 amino acids. CDR1 is SEHNR and CDR2 is FQNEAQ in the germline V gene (reference sequence). Unmatched junction bases numbered 5, after V lost 1 base and J lost 8 bases. CDR3 amino acids: CASSLGDRGRRTQYF. CDR3 bases: TGTGCCAGCAGCTTAGGGGACAGGGGGAGACGTACGCAGTATTTT.

The chain carries TRBV6-5 and TRBJ1-2; D gene ambiguous. Germline V CDR1 and CDR2: MNHEY, SVGAGI. CDR3 length equals 10 residues. V lost 6 bases and J lost 7, with 6 bases in between. Here the CDR3 reads CASRVRGYTF. As DNA, the CDR3 is TGTGCCAGCAGGGTTCGTGGCTACACCTTC.

This clonotype has at least ten counts. The J gene is TRBJ1-5, the V gene TRBV27, with D uncertain. Germline V lookup: CDR1 MNHEY, CDR2 SMNVEV (reference sequence). This CDR3 contains 14 residues. Between the trimmed V and J ends, which lost 2 bases and 3 bases, there was a span of 8 bases. The CDR3 here is CASSLGPYNQPQHF. The DNA for the CDR3 is TGTGCCAGCAGTTTAGGGCCCTACAATCAGCCCCAGCATTTT.

This clonotype was found a few times. The chain uses TRBV24-1 and TRBJ2-1, with no clear D. The CDR3 sequence is 12 residues long. V was shortened by 6 bases and J by 0 bases, with 2 bases between the two germline ends. Germline V lookup: CDR1 KGHDR, CDR2 SFDVKD. This CDR3 reads CATSLSYNEQFF. The DNA of the CDR3 is TGTGCCACCAGTCTCTCCTACAATGAGCAGTTCTTC.

The V and J genes are TRBV10-3 and TRBJ1-1, with unresolved D. CDR3 length equals 14 residues. The germline gives CDR1 ENHRY, CDR2 SYGVKD. Trimming stripped 0 bases from V and 5 bases from J, with 10 bases between. The CDR3 DNA is TGTGCCATCAGTGAGTCATCATCGGGGACTGAAGCTTTCTTT. This encodes CAISESSSGTEAFF.

This clonotype showed up just a few times. This sequence joins TRBV5-1 and TRBJ1-1; D remains ambiguous. V was cut by 0 bases and J by 2 bases, with 8 bases left in between. CDR3 size: 14 residues. The germline V gene has CDR1 SGHRS and CDR2 YFSETQ. DNA of the CDR3: TGCGCCAGCAGCTTGGCTGGCTCAAACACTGAAGCTTTCTTT. Its translation: CASSLAGSNTEAFF.

Concerning this clonotype: No conserved phenylalanine or tryptophan ends this CDR3, so it is likely a read error. The gene calls are TRBV5-6 and TRBJ2-7, with TRBD1 as a possible D gene (5 bases). The CDR3 loop spans 13 amino acids. V was cut by 4 bases and J by 3 bases, with 11 bases left in between. Germline values: CDR1 SGHDT, CDR2 YYEEEE. In nucleotides, the CDR3 is TGTGCCAGCAGCCAACCAGGGAACTACGAGCAGTACCTC. Translated, it gives CASSQPGNYEQYL.

The rearrangement uses TRBV20-1 and TRBJ2-7; 7 bases agree with TRBD1. The CDR3 consists of 16 residues. J was trimmed by 0 bases and V by 0 bases; bases with no gene match: 8. From germline, CDR1 is DFQATT and CDR2 SNEGSKA (reference sequence). Here the CDR3 DNA reads TGCAGTGCTAGAGATCTTCGCGGACAGGACTCCTACGAGCAGTACTTC. This translates into CSARDLRGQDSYEQYF.

This clonotype was counted between two and nine times. V gene TRBV4-1 combines with J gene TRBJ1-2, with D uncertain. V was clipped by 2 bases and J by 8 bases, with 18 bases between them. The germline V gene has CDR1 MGHRA and CDR2 YSYEKL. This CDR3 comprises 15 residues. The CDR3 bases are TGCGCCAGCAGCCAAAGGGCACAATCCGGGGAGGGCTACACCTTC. It codes for CASSQRAQSGEGYTF.

In its sample, this clonotype was seen a few times. This chain connects TRBV7-8 to TRBJ1-2; D is possibly TRBD1 (5 bases). This CDR3 comprises 16 residues. CDR1 is SGHVS, CDR2 FQNEAQ, per germline. Trimming pared 4 bases from V and 8 bases from J, leaving 23 bases between. DNA for the CDR3: TGTGCCAGCAGCTCCACAGGTGCCGACTACGGACTGGGCTACACCTTC. Translation gives CASSSTGADYGLGYTF.

V and J are TRBV19 and TRBJ2-1; 7 nucleotides agree with TRBD2. V shed 0 bases and J 3 bases; nucleotides not matched to a gene: 8. Per the germline V gene, CDR1 is LNHDA and CDR2 is SQIVND (reference sequence). CDR3 length: 17 amino acids. The CDR3 here is CASSIDKASGIYNEQFF. DNA of the CDR3: TGTGCCAGTAGTATAGATAAGGCTAGCGGAATCTACAATGAGCAGTTCTTC.

This clonotype was seen at least ten times. The V and J genes are TRBV7-3 and TRBJ2-3; 12 nucleotides align to TRBD2. The CDR3 has 17 residues. Germline CDR1 is SGHTA and CDR2 is FQGTGA. V shed 2 bases and J 2 bases; nucleotides not matched to a gene: 5. The chain's CDR3 is CASSLLGLAGPTDTQYF. The CDR3 DNA reads TGTGCCAGCAGCTTACTCGGACTAGCGGGGCCCACAGATACGCAGTATTTT.

This clonotype was seen only a few times. This sequence joins TRBV5-1 and TRBJ2-7; D may be TRBD1 (6 bases). Trimming took off 5 bases at V and 3 bases at J, with 18 bases between the two ends. The CDR3 contains 15 residues. The V gene's germline CDR1 is SGHRS and CDR2 YFSETQ. The CDR3 here is CASSQGQAGNYEQYF. The CDR3, as DNA: TGCGCCAGCAGTCAGGGACAAGCCGGAAACTACGAGCAGTACTTC.

This clonotype was detected a few times. This chain links TRBV15 with TRBJ1-2; D gene unclear. Trimming removed 3 bases from V and 0 bases from J, with 11 bases in between. Germline loops: CDR1 LNHNV, CDR2 YYDKDF (reference sequence). CDR3 length: 15 residues. CDR3 loop: CATSSEDGANYGYTF. In nucleotides, the CDR3 is TGTGCCACCAGCAGTGAGGACGGAGCTAACTATGGCTACACCTTC.

The chain is built from TRBV6-5 and TRBJ2-3; 7 bases line up with TRBD1. The length of the CDR3 is 16 residues. V trimming: 4 bases; J trimming: 0 bases; junction bases outside the gene matches: 7. Germline CDR1 MNHEY, CDR2 SVGAGI. CDR3: CASSLLRGTSTDTQYF. In nucleotides, the CDR3 is TGTGCCAGCAGTTTACTCAGGGGGACGAGCACAGATACGCAGTATTTT.

This clonotype was counted only a few times. The gene calls are TRBV20-1 and TRBJ2-1; possibly TRBD2 for D (6 bases). This CDR3 spans 11 amino acids. Trimming shortened V by 3 bases and J by 9 bases, and 9 bases separated the two germline ends. CDR1 and CDR2 from the germline V gene are DFQATT and SNEGSKA (reference sequence). The CDR3 nucleotides read TGCAGTGCTAGGGCCGGGGGTGAGCAGTTCTTC. As protein: CSARAGGEQFF.

This clonotype has only a few counts. The chain couples TRBV6-1 to TRBJ2-7; tentatively, D is TRBD2 (5 bases). This CDR3 has 14 residues. The germline CDR1 and CDR2 sequences are MNHNS and SASEGT. V shed 3 bases and J shed 3 bases, with 12 bases lying between them. CDR3 residues: CASSDGVRGYEQYF. CDR3 bases: TGTGCCAGCAGTGACGGGGTTCGTGGCTACGAGCAGTACTTC.

V is TRBV6-1 and J is TRBJ2-5; 11 nucleotides line up with TRBD1. This CDR3 region has 15 residues. With 5 bases clipped from V and 5 bases from J, the junction kept 7 bases outside the gene matches. The germline CDR1 and CDR2 sequences are MNHNS and SASEGT. In DNA, the CDR3 is TGTGCCAGCAGTCAACCGGGACAGGGGGTGGAGACCCAGTACTTC. It yields the protein CASSQPGQGVETQYF.

This clonotype has more than one count but fewer than ten. V gene TRBV6-1 combines with J gene TRBJ2-7, with 9 bases matching TRBD2. The CDR3 runs 15 residues. Looked up from germline, CDR1 is MNHNS and CDR2 is SASEGT. Trimming cost V 2 bases and J 2 bases; bases outside gene matches: 4. CDR3 protein: CASSEISGGTYEQYF. The CDR3 DNA reads TGTGCCAGCAGTGAAATTAGCGGGGGAACCTACGAGCAGTACTTC.

In its sample, this clonotype was seen a few times. The chain combines TRBV4-3 with TRBJ2-5, with 8 positions matching TRBD2. Germline V gives CDR1 LGHNA, CDR2 YSLEER. This CDR3 contains 15 residues. With 0 bases clipped from V and 5 bases from J, the junction kept 5 bases outside the gene matches. The CDR3 region is CASSQEGREGETQYF. In DNA form, the CDR3 reads TGCGCCAGCAGCCAAGAAGGTCGGGAGGGTGAGACCCAGTACTTC.

This clonotype occurred a few times. The chain carries TRBV7-9 and TRBJ1-4, with D perhaps matching TRBD1 (6 bases). Germline CDR1 is SEHNR and CDR2 is FQNEAQ (reference sequence). The CDR3 contains 13 residues. The V gene lost 10 bases and the J gene lost 4 bases, with 13 bases spanning the gap. CDR3 sequence reads: CAIPTGINEKLFF. In DNA form, the CDR3 reads TGTGCCATCCCGACAGGAATTAATGAAAAACTGTTTTTT.

This chain joins TRBV27 and TRBJ2-7; 7 bases match TRBD2. The CDR3 is 13 amino acids. Germline V lookup: CDR1 MNHEY, CDR2 SMNVEV (reference sequence). Trimming took 9 bases from V and 0 from J; bases not matched to a gene: 5. CDR3 in amino acids: CASRGRHSYEQYF. In DNA, the CDR3 is TGTGCCAGTCGCGGGAGACACTCCTACGAGCAGTACTTC.

This chain connects TRBV11-2 to TRBJ2-2; 11 positions agree with TRBD1. The CDR3 loop spans 18 amino acids. The germline V gene encodes CDR1 SGHAT and CDR2 FQNNGV. V shed 1 base and J 5 bases; nucleotides not matched to a gene: 9. The CDR3 sequence: CASSLGPDRGHTTGELFF. The CDR3 DNA reads as TGTGCCAGCAGCTTAGGTCCGGACAGGGGGCATACTACCGGGGAGCTGTTTTTT.

The chain carries TRBV14 and TRBJ2-1; TRBD1 might be the D (5 bases). V was shortened by 3 bases and J by 2 bases, with 14 bases between the two germline ends. Looked up from germline, CDR1 is SGHDN and CDR2 is FVKESK. The CDR3 consists of 16 residues. The DNA of the CDR3 is TGTGCCAGCAGCCAGACCCGACAGCTCACCTACAATGAGCAGTTCTTC. This gives the protein CASSQTRQLTYNEQFF.